A single sample gave rise to the 21 T cell receptor beta chains below, sequenced in a study of cytomegalovirus exposure and HLA in healthy donors. Primers included in the PCR were 60 Vbeta and 13 Jbeta primers. This table comes from immunoSEQ multiplex PCR, and its TCRdb copy is limited to in-frame clones, with some not included. The profile covers 150,000 to 200,000 clones, with more than 60% appearing a single time and 1.2% to 1.5% taken by the ten largest. Sequencing was carried out using PBMCs. The source of these receptors is a woman in her twenties or thirties in good health and CMV-seropositive.

This chain uses TRBV7-2 with TRBJ2-5; perhaps TRBD1 as D (6 bases). Trimming left V 5 bases short and J 4 bases short, with 20 bases between. The germline CDR1 and CDR2 sequences are SGHTA and FQGNSA. The CDR3 spans 16 residues. The CDR3 protein is CASSPREQGLGETQYF. CDR3 coding DNA: TGTGCCAGCAGCCCAAGGGAACAGGGCTTAGGAGAGACCCAGTACTTC. Drawing the rest from reference TRBV7-2 and TRBJ2-5, the complete variable domain is GAGVSQSPSNKVTEKGKDVELRCDPISGHTALYWYRQSLGQGLEFLIYFQGNSAPDKSGLPSDRFSAERTGGSVSTLTIQRTQQEDSAVYLCASSPREQGLGETQYFGPGTRLLVL.

The chain recombines TRBV9 with TRBJ2-3; weak D call: TRBD2 (6 bases). Trimming stripped 0 bases from V and 4 bases from J, with 18 bases between. The CDR3 sequence is 17 residues long. Per germline, CDR1 SGDLS and CDR2 YYNGEE. CDR3 DNA sequence: TGTGCCAGCAGCGTAGGTTTTCGGGAGTCATTTGCAGATACGCAGTATTTT. It translates to CASSVGFRESFADTQYF.

The J gene is TRBJ2-1, the V gene TRBV5-6; 11 bases fit TRBD1. Per the germline V gene, CDR1 is SGHDT and CDR2 is YYEEEE. V lost 1 base and J lost 2; bases outside the gene matches: 2. The CDR3 has 16 residues. This CDR3 is CASSLRDRGTYNEQFF. In nucleotides, the CDR3 is TGTGCCAGCAGCTTGAGGGACAGGGGGACCTACAATGAGCAGTTCTTC.

The genes are TRBV5-1 and TRBJ1-1; weak D call: TRBD1 (6 bases). The germline V gene encodes CDR1 SGHRS and CDR2 YFSETQ. V was cut by 0 bases and J by 1 base, with 10 bases left in between. The CDR3 spans 15 residues. For the CDR3, the DNA is TGCGCCAGCAGCTTGGGGATGACAGGGAACACTGAAGCTTTCTTT. This codes for CASSLGMTGNTEAFF.

The V and J genes are TRBV5-4 and TRBJ1-2; D gene uncertain. The CDR3 is 14 residues long. CDR1 SGHNT and CDR2 YYREEE come from the germline V gene (reference sequence). The V gene lost 4 bases and the J gene lost 1 base, with 11 bases spanning the gap. The chain's CDR3 is CASSPQRINYGYTF. The CDR3, as DNA: TGTGCCAGCAGCCCTCAGAGGATTAACTATGGCTACACCTTC.

The V call is TRBV5-1, the J call TRBJ2-5; D might be TRBD2 (6 bases). CDR1 and CDR2 (germline): SGHRS, YFSETQ. V was pared by 2 bases and J by 4 bases, with 12 bases between. The CDR3 totals 14 residues. CDR3 loop: CASSFGGLRETQYF. CDR3 coding DNA: TGCGCCAGCAGCTTCGGAGGGTTGCGAGAGACCCAGTACTTC.

The chain uses TRBV11-2 and TRBJ1-1; 7 bases agree with TRBD1. The germline CDR1 and CDR2 sequences are SGHAT and FQNNGV. This CDR3 is 14 amino acids long. Trimming at V came to 5 bases and at J to 4 bases, leaving 7 bases not matched to a gene. The CDR3 DNA follows: TGTGCCAGCAGCACACAGACAGGGACCACTGAAGCTTTCTTT. As protein: CASSTQTGTTEAFF.

V and J are TRBV6-1 and TRBJ2-5; D gene unclear. V lost 1 base, J lost 2 bases, and 8 bases lay in between. This CDR3 comprises 14 residues. From germline, CDR1 is MNHNS and CDR2 SASEGT. The CDR3 loop reads CASSEVGRQETQYF. Written as DNA, the CDR3 is TGTGCCAGCAGTGAAGTCGGCAGGCAAGAGACCCAGTACTTC.

The rearrangement joins TRBV6-6 to TRBJ2-7, with D possibly TRBD1 on 5 matching bases. The CDR3 is 16 residues long. Per germline, CDR1 MNHNY and CDR2 SVGAGI (reference sequence). V lost 4 bases, J lost 2 bases, and 18 bases lay in between. The CDR3 reads CASSSSGQGTPYEQYF. CDR3 coding DNA: TGTGCCAGCAGTTCCTCCGGGCAGGGAACGCCCTACGAGCAGTACTTC.

J is TRBJ1-4 and V is TRBV5-8, with D maybe TRBD1 (6 bases). The CDR3 is 15 residues long. Germline CDR1 is SGHTS and CDR2 is YDEGEE. Trimming removed 3 bases from V and 0 bases from J, with 9 bases in between. As DNA, the CDR3 is TGTGCCAGCAGCTCGACAGGCTCAACTAATGAAAAACTGTTTTTT. It specifies CASSSTGSTNEKLFF.

The rearrangement joins TRBV27 to TRBJ2-5; 9 bases are a match to TRBD2. The CDR3 runs to 13 residues. The V gene's germline CDR1 is MNHEY and CDR2 SMNVEV (reference sequence). Trimming at V came to 5 bases and at J to 4 bases, leaving 2 bases not matched to a gene. Here the CDR3 DNA reads TGTGCCAGCAGTCTAGCGGGAAGAGAGACCCAGTACTTC. This gives the protein CASSLAGRETQYF.

The genes are TRBV2 and TRBJ2-2, with D maybe TRBD2 (6 bases). Germline V lookup: CDR1 SNHLY, CDR2 FYNNEI. CDR3 length: 14 amino acids. Trimming shortened V by 7 bases and J by 0 bases, and 9 bases separated the two germline ends. This chain's CDR3 is CASKGGANTGELFF. CDR3 nucleotides: TGTGCCAGCAAGGGCGGGGCGAACACCGGGGAGCTGTTTTTT.

The gene calls are TRBV10-3 and TRBJ2-1, with 11 bases fitting TRBD2. The CDR3 runs 13 residues. Germline CDR1 is ENHRY and CDR2 is SYGVKD. Unmatched junction bases numbered 7, after V lost 8 bases and J lost 10 bases. CDR3 protein: CAIGTSGSREQFF. CDR3 bases: TGTGCCATCGGAACTAGCGGGAGTAGAGAGCAGTTCTTC.

The chain carries TRBV7-9 and TRBJ2-5; tentative D call: TRBD1 (7 bases). Germline values: CDR1 SEHNR, CDR2 FQNEAQ (reference sequence). Trimming cost V 5 bases and J 10 bases, with 23 bases left between them. This CDR3 contains 15 residues. CDR3 amino acids: CASSPTGQTQGGQYF. CDR3 nucleotide sequence: TGTGCCAGCAGCCCGACGGGACAGACCCAGGGGGGCCAGTACTTC.

This chain links TRBV30 with TRBJ2-7, with TRBD2 matching 8 bases. The CDR3 extends over 13 amino acids. Germline V gene data show CDR1 as GTSNPN and CDR2 as SVGIG (reference sequence). V lost 8 bases to trimming and J lost 4 bases; unmatched junction nucleotides: 10. The chain's CDR3 is CAHSAGGAYEQYF. The DNA for the CDR3 is TGTGCCCACAGTGCGGGGGGTGCTTACGAGCAGTACTTC.

The chain uses TRBV7-2 and TRBJ1-1; TRBD1 is a possible D gene (6 bases). The ends were cut back, 6 bases at V and 6 bases at J, with 14 bases in the middle. Per the germline V gene, CDR1 is SGHTA and CDR2 is FQGNSA. The CDR3 consists of 13 residues. This CDR3 reads CASRRQEKAEAFF. DNA for the CDR3: TGTGCCAGCAGAAGACAGGAAAAGGCTGAAGCTTTCTTT.

J is TRBJ2-2 and V is TRBV5-1, with TRBD1 matching 7 bases. CDR1 SGHRS and CDR2 YFSETQ come from the germline V gene. After removal of 4 bases from V and 3 bases from J, the junction contained 6 bases not matched to a gene. The CDR3 runs 15 residues. CDR3 loop: CASSIGQVDTGELFF. In nucleotides, the CDR3 is TGCGCCAGCAGCATTGGACAGGTTGACACCGGGGAGCTGTTTTTT.

The V gene is TRBV5-1, the J gene TRBJ2-7, with 16 positions matching TRBD2. The CDR3 spans 17 residues. Losses at the gene ends were 0 bases for V and 6 bases for J; bases not matched to a gene: 6. Germline V gives CDR1 SGHRS, CDR2 YFSETQ. CDR3 residues: CASSLAGLAGGVSEQYF. The DNA of the CDR3 is TGCGCCAGCAGCTTGGCGGGACTAGCGGGAGGGGTGTCCGAGCAGTACTTC.

This chain connects TRBV19 to TRBJ2-5; D call uncertain. V lost 3 bases and J lost 1, with 6 bases in between. Germline lookup yields CDR1 LNHDA and CDR2 SQIVND (reference sequence). The CDR3 contains 13 residues. The CDR3 DNA sequence: TGTGCCAGTAGTATTCAGATCCAAGAGACCCAGTACTTC. Amino acid sequence: CASSIQIQETQYF.

The chain joins TRBV28 to TRBJ1-2; TRBD1 might be the D (6 bases). Trimming stripped 10 bases from V and 2 bases from J, with 20 bases between. There are 15 residues in the CDR3. CDR1 is MDHEN and CDR2 is SYDVKM in the germline V gene. The CDR3, as DNA: TGTGCCAACACCCCTGGGGGCTGGGAAAACTATGGCTACACCTTC. This codes for CANTPGGWENYGYTF.

The V and J genes are TRBV5-1 and TRBJ1-1, with 7 bases aligning to TRBD1. The CDR3 contains 15 residues. J was trimmed by 3 bases and V by 0 bases; bases with no gene match: 5. Germline lookup yields CDR1 SGHRS and CDR2 YFSETQ. The CDR3 nucleotides read TGCGCCAGCAGCTTGGTCGCAGGGGGACACACTGAAGCTTTCTTT. It specifies CASSLVAGGHTEAFF. The whole variable domain, filled in from reference TRBV5-1 and TRBJ1-1, reads KAGVTQTPRYLIKTRGQQVTLSCSPISGHRSVSWYQQTPGQGLQFLFEYFSETQRNKGNFPGRFSGRQFSNSRSEMNVSTLELGDSALYLCASSLVAGGHTEAFFGQGTRLTVV.